Listed below are T cell receptor beta chains from one sample, sequenced in a study of PD-1 blockade in mismatch repair-deficient tumors. Generated by immunoSEQ multiplex PCR, the TCRdb table keeps only in-frame clones and is missing some. Found here are some 48,000 clones, 81% of them singletons; the top ten hold about 8%. Source: peripheral blood, taken approximately 20 weeks after starting pembrolizumab. Every receptor here comes from an adult with mismatch repair-deficient cancer. Both conserved end residues are part of each CDR3. Fields, in order: J gene, clone size, D gene, V gene, CDR3 DNA, CDR3 protein. D genes are given only for firm matches. Clone sizes are given selectively: once, few, many, or a class where the clone is expanded.

j_gene: TRBJ2-1
abundance: .
d_gene: .
v_gene: TRBV5-1
CDR3nt: TGCGCCAGCAGCTTGGAACTAGCTTTGGATGAGCAGTTCTTC
CDR3aa: CASSLELALDEQFF

j_gene: TRBJ2-7
abundance: .
d_gene: .
v_gene: TRBV7-8
CDR3nt: TGTGCCAGCAGCTTAGTGATGGCCTCCGACGAGCAGTACTTC
CDR3aa: CASSLVMASDEQYF

j_gene: TRBJ2-7
abundance: .
d_gene: TRBD1
v_gene: TRBV7-9
CDR3nt: TGTGCCAGCAGCGAATCGGCCAGGGGGCTAACCTACGAGCAGTACTTC
CDR3aa: CASSESARGLTYEQYF

j_gene: TRBJ2-5
abundance: .
d_gene: TRBD2
v_gene: TRBV6-1
CDR3nt: TGTGCCAGCAGTGAAGCTTGGCTAGCGGGAGATCGAGAGACCCAGTACTTC
CDR3aa: CASSEAWLAGDRETQYF

j_gene: TRBJ2-7
abundance: once
d_gene: .
v_gene: TRBV7-9
CDR3nt: TGTGCCAGCAGCCCGAGACAGAGGCTCGGTTTCAACGAGCAGTACTTC
CDR3aa: CASSPRQRLGFNEQYF

j_gene: TRBJ1-2
abundance: few
d_gene: .
v_gene: TRBV7-9
CDR3nt: TGTGCCAGCAGTTGGACAGACTATGGCTACACCTTC
CDR3aa: CASSWTDYGYTF

j_gene: TRBJ2-1
abundance: .
d_gene: TRBD2
v_gene: TRBV2
CDR3nt: TGTGCCAGCGCCGGACTAGCCTACAATGAGCAGTTCTTC
CDR3aa: CASAGLAYNEQFF

j_gene: TRBJ2-7
abundance: .
d_gene: TRBD2
v_gene: TRBV19
CDR3nt: TGTGCCAGTAGTATAGCTTCAGTACTGAGCGGGAATTCCCACGAGCAGTACTTC
CDR3aa: CASSIASVLSGNSHEQYF

j_gene: TRBJ2-7
abundance: .
d_gene: TRBD2
v_gene: TRBV9
CDR3nt: TGTGCCAGCAGCGTTAGAGCGGGATTCTCCTACGAGCAGTACTTC
CDR3aa: CASSVRAGFSYEQYF

j_gene: TRBJ2-2
abundance: once
d_gene: TRBD2
v_gene: TRBV7-9
CDR3nt: TGTGCCAGCAGCTTAGGAGCGGGAAGAACCGGGGAGCTGTTTTTT
CDR3aa: CASSLGAGRTGELFF

j_gene: TRBJ2-6
abundance: .
d_gene: TRBD1
v_gene: TRBV18
CDR3nt: TGTGCCAGCTCGACAGGGCTGGTAGGGGCCAACGTCCTGACTTTC
CDR3aa: CASSTGLVGANVLTF

j_gene: TRBJ1-1
abundance: .
d_gene: .
v_gene: TRBV7-8
CDR3nt: TGTGCCAGCAGCTTAGACAGCAACACTGAAGCTTTCTTT
CDR3aa: CASSLDSNTEAFF

j_gene: TRBJ1-1
abundance: .
d_gene: .
v_gene: TRBV19
CDR3nt: TGTGCCATAAAAGGGACGACTGAAGCTTTCTTT
CDR3aa: CAIKGTTEAFF

j_gene: TRBJ2-1
abundance: .
d_gene: TRBD2
v_gene: TRBV19
CDR3nt: TGTGCCAGTAGTATCGGATTAGCGGGGGACAATGAGCAGTTCTTC
CDR3aa: CASSIGLAGDNEQFF

j_gene: TRBJ2-1
abundance: .
d_gene: .
v_gene: TRBV4-1
CDR3nt: TGCGCCAGCAGCCAGACCCCTCTTGAGCGGAGCTCCTACAATGAGCAGTTCTTC
CDR3aa: CASSQTPLERSSYNEQFF

j_gene: TRBJ2-3
abundance: .
d_gene: .
v_gene: TRBV4-3
CDR3nt: TGCGCCAGCAGCCAAGACGGGGAAAACACAGATACGCAGTATTTT
CDR3aa: CASSQDGENTDTQYF

j_gene: TRBJ1-2
abundance: .
d_gene: .
v_gene: TRBV6-1
CDR3nt: TGTGCCAGCAGTGAATCTTACAGCTACTATGGCTACACCTTC
CDR3aa: CASSESYSYYGYTF

j_gene: TRBJ2-5
abundance: .
d_gene: TRBD1
v_gene: TRBV29-1
CDR3nt: TGCAGCACCAACCCGACAGGGCCAGAGACCCAGTACTTC
CDR3aa: CSTNPTGPETQYF

j_gene: TRBJ2-7
abundance: .
d_gene: TRBD1
v_gene: TRBV5-1
CDR3nt: TGCGCCAGCAGCTTGTTGGGACAGATATACGAGCAGTACTTC
CDR3aa: CASSLLGQIYEQYF

j_gene: TRBJ2-7
abundance: .
d_gene: .
v_gene: TRBV12-1
CDR3nt: TGTGCCAGCAGCTTTTCCGGGACAGATCTACGAGAGCAGTACTTC
CDR3aa: CASSFSGTDLREQYF

j_gene: TRBJ2-5
abundance: .
d_gene: TRBD2
v_gene: TRBV9
CDR3nt: TGTGCCAGCGGGAGGGGCCCTGAGACCCAGTACTTC
CDR3aa: CASGRGPETQYF

j_gene: TRBJ2-1
abundance: once
d_gene: .
v_gene: TRBV5-1
CDR3nt: TGCGCCAGCAAGGACAGCTCCTACAATGAGCAGTTCTTC
CDR3aa: CASKDSSYNEQFF

j_gene: TRBJ1-1
abundance: few
d_gene: .
v_gene: TRBV20-1
CDR3nt: TGCAGTCTATGGAGGAACACTGAAGCTTTCTTT
CDR3aa: CSLWRNTEAFF

j_gene: TRBJ2-2
abundance: .
d_gene: TRBD2
v_gene: TRBV28
CDR3nt: TGTGCCAGCAGTTTGGGGACTAGTACCAGCGGGGAGCTGTTTTTT
CDR3aa: CASSLGTSTSGELFF

j_gene: TRBJ2-1
abundance: .
d_gene: TRBD2
v_gene: TRBV5-1
CDR3nt: TGCGCCAGCAGCGAGACTAGCGGGAGGAATGAGCAGTTCTTC
CDR3aa: CASSETSGRNEQFF

j_gene: TRBJ2-7
abundance: .
d_gene: .
v_gene: TRBV19
CDR3nt: TGTGCCAGTAAATACCGGGACGCGAGCTCCTACGAGCAGTACTTC
CDR3aa: CASKYRDASSYEQYF

j_gene: TRBJ2-2
abundance: .
d_gene: TRBD1
v_gene: TRBV4-1
CDR3nt: TGCGCCAGCAGCCAACGACAGGGGGCAACGGACACCGGGGAGCTGTTTTTT
CDR3aa: CASSQRQGATDTGELFF

j_gene: TRBJ2-1
abundance: .
d_gene: TRBD2
v_gene: TRBV7-3
CDR3nt: TGTGCCAGCAGCCCGGGACTAGGGGGGGATGAGCAGTTCTTC
CDR3aa: CASSPGLGGDEQFF

j_gene: TRBJ2-3
abundance: once
d_gene: .
v_gene: TRBV7-9
CDR3nt: TGTGCCAGCAGCTCCTCGGGAGTTGGCACAGATACGCAGTATTTT
CDR3aa: CASSSSGVGTDTQYF

j_gene: TRBJ1-1
abundance: .
d_gene: TRBD1
v_gene: TRBV2
CDR3nt: TGTGCCAGCAGTGAAGCGCACCAGGGGGGGGCTTTCTTT
CDR3aa: CASSEAHQGGAFF

j_gene: TRBJ2-2
abundance: .
d_gene: .
v_gene: TRBV7-3
CDR3nt: TGTGCCAGCAGCTTGGGTCCCTACACCGGGGAGCTGTTTTTT
CDR3aa: CASSLGPYTGELFF

j_gene: TRBJ2-1
abundance: .
d_gene: .
v_gene: TRBV30
CDR3nt: TGTGCCTGGAGTGTGCGTGATGAGCAGTTCTTC
CDR3aa: CAWSVRDEQFF

j_gene: TRBJ2-7
abundance: .
d_gene: TRBD1
v_gene: TRBV7-8
CDR3nt: TGTGCCAGCAGCATTAGGACAGGGACCTACGAGCAGTACTTC
CDR3aa: CASSIRTGTYEQYF

j_gene: TRBJ1-2
abundance: .
d_gene: .
v_gene: TRBV29-1
CDR3nt: TGCAGCGTTGAATCTGGGGAGCACTATGGCTACACCTTC
CDR3aa: CSVESGEHYGYTF

j_gene: TRBJ2-3
abundance: .
d_gene: .
v_gene: TRBV19
CDR3nt: TGTGCCAGTAGTATGATTAGCGGCTGGGGAGATACGCAGTATTTT
CDR3aa: CASSMISGWGDTQYF

j_gene: TRBJ2-1
abundance: .
d_gene: .
v_gene: TRBV27
CDR3nt: TGTGCCAGCAGCAGACGGCGGAATGAGCAGTTCTTC
CDR3aa: CASSRRRNEQFF

j_gene: TRBJ1-2
abundance: .
d_gene: .
v_gene: TRBV6-6
CDR3nt: TGTGCCAGCAGGGTTTCAGCTAACTATGGCTACACCTTC
CDR3aa: CASRVSANYGYTF

j_gene: TRBJ1-3
abundance: .
d_gene: .
v_gene: TRBV23-1
CDR3nt: TGCGCCAGCAGTCAAAGGTCCTCTGGAAACACCATATATTTT
CDR3aa: CASSQRSSGNTIYF

j_gene: TRBJ1-1
abundance: .
d_gene: .
v_gene: TRBV7-3
CDR3nt: TGTGCCAGCAGCCCCAGTGGGTTCGGAACTGAAGCTTTCTTT
CDR3aa: CASSPSGFGTEAFF

j_gene: TRBJ2-7
abundance: .
d_gene: .
v_gene: TRBV19
CDR3nt: TGTGCCACCTTCGACGTTAACTACGAGCAGTACTTC
CDR3aa: CATFDVNYEQYF

j_gene: TRBJ2-1
abundance: .
d_gene: TRBD2
v_gene: TRBV29-1
CDR3nt: TGCAGCGTTGAAGAACTAGCGGTGAACAATGAGCAGTTCTTC
CDR3aa: CSVEELAVNNEQFF

j_gene: TRBJ1-2
abundance: .
d_gene: TRBD1
v_gene: TRBV10-3
CDR3nt: TGTGCCATCAGTGACGAACAGGGGGCATTCTATGGCTACACCTTC
CDR3aa: CAISDEQGAFYGYTF

j_gene: TRBJ2-1
abundance: .
d_gene: .
v_gene: TRBV7-9
CDR3nt: TGTGCCAGCAGCTTAAGGGAAGAGCAGTTCTTC
CDR3aa: CASSLREEQFF

j_gene: TRBJ1-1
abundance: .
d_gene: .
v_gene: TRBV6-1
CDR3nt: TGTGCCAGCAGTCACGCTTTCTTT
CDR3aa: CASSHAFF

j_gene: TRBJ1-1
abundance: .
d_gene: .
v_gene: TRBV7-8
CDR3nt: TGTGCCAGCAGCTTAAGGTTTGGGGTTTTAAAAACTGAAGCTTTCTTT
CDR3aa: CASSLRFGVLKTEAFF

j_gene: TRBJ2-2
abundance: .
d_gene: .
v_gene: TRBV18
CDR3nt: TGTGCCAGCTCACCTTTACCGGTGAACACCGGGGAGCTGTTTTTT
CDR3aa: CASSPLPVNTGELFF

j_gene: TRBJ1-3
abundance: .
d_gene: .
v_gene: TRBV11-2
CDR3nt: TGTGCCAGCAGCTTACCAGAGGACCTCTGGGTGTCTGGAAACACCATATATTTT
CDR3aa: CASSLPEDLWVSGNTIYF

j_gene: TRBJ2-7
abundance: few
d_gene: .
v_gene: TRBV6-1
CDR3nt: TGTGCCAGCAGTGAAGGTTTGGGGGAACTCTACGAGCAGTACTTC
CDR3aa: CASSEGLGELYEQYF

j_gene: TRBJ2-7
abundance: .
d_gene: .
v_gene: TRBV6-6
CDR3nt: TGTGCCAGCATTGGGTCGGGGAGGCCCTACGAGCAGTACTTC
CDR3aa: CASIGSGRPYEQYF

j_gene: TRBJ2-7
abundance: .
d_gene: .
v_gene: TRBV6-4
CDR3nt: TGTGCCAGCAGTCAAACAGGGACGGAGCAGTACTTC
CDR3aa: CASSQTGTEQYF

j_gene: TRBJ2-3
abundance: .
d_gene: .
v_gene: TRBV18
CDR3nt: TGTGCCAGCTCACCTGAGGCCCTGCGAGATACGCAGTATTTT
CDR3aa: CASSPEALRDTQYF

j_gene: TRBJ1-2
abundance: .
d_gene: TRBD1
v_gene: TRBV7-8
CDR3nt: TGTGCCAGCACCAGAGGCCCTTCGACAGGGCGAAATGGCTACACCTTC
CDR3aa: CASTRGPSTGRNGYTF

j_gene: TRBJ2-2
abundance: .
d_gene: .
v_gene: TRBV15
CDR3nt: TGTGCCACCAGCTCACCCCAACGACGGACGATGTTTTTT
CDR3aa: CATSSPQRRTMFF

j_gene: TRBJ2-1
abundance: .
d_gene: TRBD2
v_gene: TRBV7-3
CDR3nt: TGTGCCAGCAGCACGGGGGAGTTCGCGGGAGGGTACAATGAGCAGTTCTTC
CDR3aa: CASSTGEFAGGYNEQFF

j_gene: TRBJ1-1
abundance: .
d_gene: .
v_gene: TRBV19
CDR3nt: TGTGCCAGTAGTACAGCCTACTCTGAAGCTTTCTTT
CDR3aa: CASSTAYSEAFF

j_gene: TRBJ1-1
abundance: .
d_gene: .
v_gene: TRBV11-2
CDR3nt: TGTGCCAGCAGCTTTAATGGGAGGACTGAAGCTTTCTTT
CDR3aa: CASSFNGRTEAFF

j_gene: TRBJ2-1
abundance: .
d_gene: TRBD2
v_gene: TRBV7-8
CDR3nt: TGTGCCAGCAGCTTATGGCTAGCGGGAGGGGCGAATGAGCAGTTCTTC
CDR3aa: CASSLWLAGGANEQFF